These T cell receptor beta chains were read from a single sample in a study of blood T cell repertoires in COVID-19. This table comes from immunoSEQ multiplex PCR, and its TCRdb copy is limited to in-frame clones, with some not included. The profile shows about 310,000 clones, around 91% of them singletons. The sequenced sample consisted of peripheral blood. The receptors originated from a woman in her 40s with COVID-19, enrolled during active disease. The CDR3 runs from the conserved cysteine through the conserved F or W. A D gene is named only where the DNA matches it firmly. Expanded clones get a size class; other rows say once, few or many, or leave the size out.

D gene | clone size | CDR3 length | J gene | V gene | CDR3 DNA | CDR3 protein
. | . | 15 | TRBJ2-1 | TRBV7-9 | TGTGCCAGCAGCGAGGGGGGGACTTCCTACAATGAGCAGTTCTTC | CASSEGGTSYNEQFF
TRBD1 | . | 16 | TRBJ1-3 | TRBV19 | TGTGCCAGTAGTATAGCCCTAGACAGGGCCGGAAACACCATATATTTT | CASSIALDRAGNTIYF
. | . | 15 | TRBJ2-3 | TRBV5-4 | TGTGCCAGCAGCTTAGGGGGGGCGGCCACAGATACGCAGTATTTT | CASSLGGAATDTQYF
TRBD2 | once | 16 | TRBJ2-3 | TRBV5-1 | TGCGCCAGCAGCTTGGACGGGAGGGATGGGACAGATACGCAGTATTTT | CASSLDGRDGTDTQYF
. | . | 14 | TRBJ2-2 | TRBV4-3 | TGCGCCAGCAGACGGGACATGAACACCGGGGAGCTGTTTTTT | CASRRDMNTGELFF
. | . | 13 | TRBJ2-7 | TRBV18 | TGTGCCAGCTCACAGGGCCAGCGGAACGAGCAGTACTTC | CASSQGQRNEQYF
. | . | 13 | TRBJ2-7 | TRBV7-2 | TGTGCCAGCAGCTTAATATGGGGAGACGAGCAGTACTTC | CASSLIWGDEQYF
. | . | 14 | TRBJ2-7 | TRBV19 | TGTGCCAGTAGTAGGGGCGCGACGTCATACGAGCAGTACTTC | CASSRGATSYEQYF
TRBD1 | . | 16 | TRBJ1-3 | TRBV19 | TGTGCCAGTAGTATTACCGGGACAGCTTCTGGAAACACCATATATTTT | CASSITGTASGNTIYF
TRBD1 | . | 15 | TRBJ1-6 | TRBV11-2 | TGTGCCAGCAGCTTAGTTAGCAGGGGGAGTTCACCCCTCCACTTT | CASSLVSRGSSPLHF
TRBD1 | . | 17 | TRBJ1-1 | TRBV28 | TGTGCCAGCAGTAATACAGGGGGCGGTTTTGCGAACACTGAAGCTTTCTTT | CASSNTGGGFANTEAFF
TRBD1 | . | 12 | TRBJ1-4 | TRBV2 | TGTGCCAGCAGTGGACCAGGGGGAAAACTGTTTTTT | CASSGPGGKLFF
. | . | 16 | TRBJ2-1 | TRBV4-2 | TGTGCCAGCAGCCAGGGCGGGACTCTCTCCTACAATGAGCAGTTCTTC | CASSQGGTLSYNEQFF
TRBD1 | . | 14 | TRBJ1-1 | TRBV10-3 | TGTGCCATCCGGACCGGGACAGGGAGCACTGAAGCTTTCTTT | CAIRTGTGSTEAFF
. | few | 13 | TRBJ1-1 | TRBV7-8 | TGTGCCAGCAGCCCTGGACTCCCCCCTGAAGCTTTCTTT | CASSPGLPPEAFF
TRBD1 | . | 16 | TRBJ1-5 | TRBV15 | TGTGCCACCAGCAGAGATCCCAGGGGGACTTATCAGCCCCAGCATTTT | CATSRDPRGTYQPQHF